Sequencing of this T cell receptor (beta chain) was carried out in a study of early T cells in non-severe SARS-CoV-2 infection. TCRdb independently ran MiXCR on the 5' RACE reads; one entry per CDR3 protein. The data contain tens of thousands of distinct CDR3 sequences, roughly 7.1% of them singletons. Trimming stripped 5 bases from V and 2 bases from J, with 10 bases between. In germline, CDR1 is MNHEY, CDR2 SVGEGT. The CDR3 has 14 amino acids. The sample was whole blood. This chain links TRBV6-2 or TRBV6-3 with TRBJ2-1, with D possibly TRBD2 on 5 matching bases. The receptor's source is an adult who was a healthcare worker with PCR-confirmed SARS-CoV-2 infection or an uninfected control (not recorded which). CDR3 residues: CASSQAETYNEQFF. DNA of the CDR3: TGTGCCAGCAGTCAAGCGGAAACCTACAATGAGCAGTTCTTC.